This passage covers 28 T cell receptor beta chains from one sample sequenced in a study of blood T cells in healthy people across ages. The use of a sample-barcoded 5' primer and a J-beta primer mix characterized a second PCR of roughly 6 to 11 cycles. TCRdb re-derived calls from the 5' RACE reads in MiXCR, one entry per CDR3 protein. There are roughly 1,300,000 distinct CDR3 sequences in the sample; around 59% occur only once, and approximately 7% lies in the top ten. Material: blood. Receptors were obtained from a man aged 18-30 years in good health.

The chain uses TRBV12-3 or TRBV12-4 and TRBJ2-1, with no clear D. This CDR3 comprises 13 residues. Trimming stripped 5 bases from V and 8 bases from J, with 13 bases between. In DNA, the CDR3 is TGTGCCAGCAGTGTGGGGTTCCTAGATGAGCAGTTCTTC. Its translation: CASSVGFLDEQFF.

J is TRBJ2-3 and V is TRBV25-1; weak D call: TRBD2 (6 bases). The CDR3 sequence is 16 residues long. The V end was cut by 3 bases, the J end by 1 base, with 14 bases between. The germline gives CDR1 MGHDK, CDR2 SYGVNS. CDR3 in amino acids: CASSDKRALGTDTQYF. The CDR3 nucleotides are TGTGCCAGCAGTGATAAGCGGGCACTTGGCACAGATACGCAGTATTTT.

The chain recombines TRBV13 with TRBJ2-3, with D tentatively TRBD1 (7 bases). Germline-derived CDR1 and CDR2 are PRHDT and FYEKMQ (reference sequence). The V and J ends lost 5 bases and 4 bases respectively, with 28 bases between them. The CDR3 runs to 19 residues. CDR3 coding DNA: TGTGCCAGCAGCCTCCGACAGGGAACCTCGAGTGCTAGCGCAGATACGCAGTATTTT. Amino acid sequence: CASSLRQGTSSASADTQYF.

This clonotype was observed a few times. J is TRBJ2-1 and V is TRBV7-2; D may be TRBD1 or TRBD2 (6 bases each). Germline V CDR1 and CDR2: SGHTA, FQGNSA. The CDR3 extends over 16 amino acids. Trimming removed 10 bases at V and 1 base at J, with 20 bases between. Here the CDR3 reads CANPWKGGGSYNEQFF. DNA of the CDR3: TGTGCCAATCCGTGGAAGGGGGGCGGATCCTACAATGAGCAGTTCTTC. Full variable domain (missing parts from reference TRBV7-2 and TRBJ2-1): GAGVSQSPSNKVTEKGKDVELRCDPISGHTALYWYRQSLGQGLEFLIYFQGNSAPDKSGLPSDRFSAERTGGSVSTLTIQRTQQEDSAVYLCANPWKGGGSYNEQFFGPGTRLTVL.

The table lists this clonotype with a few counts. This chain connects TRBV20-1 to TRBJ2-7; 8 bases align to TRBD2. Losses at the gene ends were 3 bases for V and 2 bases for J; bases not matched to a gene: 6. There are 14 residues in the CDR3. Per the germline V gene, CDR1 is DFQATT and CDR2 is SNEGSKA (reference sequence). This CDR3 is CSASSGTSTYEQYF. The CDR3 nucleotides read TGCAGTGCTAGCTCCGGGACTAGTACCTACGAGCAGTACTTC.

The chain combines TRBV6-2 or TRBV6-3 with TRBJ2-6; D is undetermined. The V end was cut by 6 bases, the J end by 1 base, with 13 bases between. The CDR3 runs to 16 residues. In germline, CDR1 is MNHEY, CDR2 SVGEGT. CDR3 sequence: CASRATSHSGANVLTF. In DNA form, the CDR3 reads TGTGCCAGCAGGGCCACCAGCCATTCTGGGGCCAACGTCCTGACTTTC.

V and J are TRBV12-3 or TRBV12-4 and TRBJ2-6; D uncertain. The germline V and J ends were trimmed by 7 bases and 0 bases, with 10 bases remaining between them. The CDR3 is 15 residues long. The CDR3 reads CASTISTSGANVLTF. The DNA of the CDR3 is TGTGCCAGCACCATCAGCACCTCTGGGGCCAACGTCCTGACTTTC.

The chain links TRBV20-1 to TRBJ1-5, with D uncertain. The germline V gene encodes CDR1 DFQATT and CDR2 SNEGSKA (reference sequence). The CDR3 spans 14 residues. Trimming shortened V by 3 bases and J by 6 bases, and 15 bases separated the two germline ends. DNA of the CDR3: TGCAGTGCTAGCGCAGGTCTGAGCCGTCAGCCCCAGCATTTT. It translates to CSASAGLSRQPQHF.

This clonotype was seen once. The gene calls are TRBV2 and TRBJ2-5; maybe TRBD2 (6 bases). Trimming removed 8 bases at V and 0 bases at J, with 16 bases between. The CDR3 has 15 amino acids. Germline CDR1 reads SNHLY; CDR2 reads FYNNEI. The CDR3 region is CASSEAGPNQETQYF. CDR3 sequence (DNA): TGTGCCAGCTCAGAGGCGGGGCCGAACCAAGAGACCCAGTACTTC.

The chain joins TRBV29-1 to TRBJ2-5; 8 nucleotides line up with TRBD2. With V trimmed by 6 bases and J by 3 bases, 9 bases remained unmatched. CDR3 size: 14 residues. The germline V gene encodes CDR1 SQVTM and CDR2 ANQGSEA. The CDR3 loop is CSVGTSGSKETQYF. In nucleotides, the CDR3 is TGCAGCGTCGGTACTAGCGGCTCCAAAGAGACCCAGTACTTC. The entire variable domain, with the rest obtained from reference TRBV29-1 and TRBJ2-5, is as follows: SAVISQKPSRDICQRGTSLTIQCQVDSQVTMMFWYRQQPGQSLTLIATANQGSEATYESGFVIDKFPISRPNLTFSTLTVSNMSPEDSSIYLCSVGTSGSKETQYFGPGTRLLVL.

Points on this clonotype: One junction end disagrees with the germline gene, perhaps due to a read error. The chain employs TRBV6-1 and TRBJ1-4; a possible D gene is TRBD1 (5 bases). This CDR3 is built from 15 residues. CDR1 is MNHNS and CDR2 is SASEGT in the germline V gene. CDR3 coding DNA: TGTGCCAGCAGAGAAGTGCAGGGTGCTAATGAAAAACTGTTTTTT. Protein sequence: CASREVQGANEKLFF.

CDR3 DNA sequence: TGCAGTGCTAGAGCAGAAATCAGGGGAGAGGGCTACACCTTC. This sequence encodes CSARAEIRGEGYTF. The J gene is TRBJ1-2, the V gene TRBV20-1; tentatively, D is TRBD1 (6 bases). Germline CDR1 reads DFQATT; CDR2 reads SNEGSKA (reference sequence). CDR3 length: 14 residues. The V and J ends lost 1 base and 8 bases respectively, with 17 bases between them.

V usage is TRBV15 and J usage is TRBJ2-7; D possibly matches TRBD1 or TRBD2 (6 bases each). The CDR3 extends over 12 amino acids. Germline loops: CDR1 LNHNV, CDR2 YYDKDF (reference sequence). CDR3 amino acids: CATGDTPYEQYF. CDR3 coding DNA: TGTGCTACGGGGGACACTCCTTACGAGCAGTACTTC.

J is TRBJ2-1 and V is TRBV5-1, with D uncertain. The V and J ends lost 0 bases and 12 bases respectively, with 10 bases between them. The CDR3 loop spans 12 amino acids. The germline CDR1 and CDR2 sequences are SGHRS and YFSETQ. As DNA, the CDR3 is TGCGCCAGCAGCTTGGACTCCCTCGGGCAGTTCTTC. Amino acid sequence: CASSLDSLGQFF.

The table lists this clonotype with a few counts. CDR3: CASRLGNFYEQYF. The CDR3 DNA sequence: TGTGCCAGCCGACTGGGAAACTTCTACGAGCAGTACTTC. The J gene is TRBJ2-7, the V gene TRBV6-5; D call uncertain. Germline values: CDR1 MNHEY, CDR2 SVGAGI. This CDR3 has 13 amino acids. The V and J ends lost 8 bases and 3 bases respectively, with 14 bases between them.

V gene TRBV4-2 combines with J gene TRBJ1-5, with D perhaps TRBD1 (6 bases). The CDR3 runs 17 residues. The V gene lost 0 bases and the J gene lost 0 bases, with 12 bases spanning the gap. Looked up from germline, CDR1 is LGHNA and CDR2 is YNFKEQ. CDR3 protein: CASSQESGGVSNQPQHF. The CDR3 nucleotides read TGTGCCAGCAGCCAAGAATCCGGGGGCGTTAGCAATCAGCCCCAGCATTTT.

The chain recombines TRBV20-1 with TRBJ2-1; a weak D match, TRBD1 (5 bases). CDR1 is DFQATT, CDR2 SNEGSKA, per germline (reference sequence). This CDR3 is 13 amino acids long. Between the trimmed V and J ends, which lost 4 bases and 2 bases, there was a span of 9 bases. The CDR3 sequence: CSATGFTYNEQFF. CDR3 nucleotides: TGCAGTGCTACAGGGTTTACCTACAATGAGCAGTTCTTC.

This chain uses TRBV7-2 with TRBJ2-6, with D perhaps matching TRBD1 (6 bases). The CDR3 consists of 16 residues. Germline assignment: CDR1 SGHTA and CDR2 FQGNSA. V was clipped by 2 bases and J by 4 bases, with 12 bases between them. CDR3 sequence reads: CASSLQGWWGANVLTF. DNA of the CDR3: TGTGCCAGCAGCTTACAGGGGTGGTGGGGGGCCAACGTCCTGACTTTC.

CDR3 sequence: CASSPTDSGTAVETQYF. CDR3 DNA sequence: TGTGCCAGCAGCCCCACGGACAGCGGTACCGCGGTGGAGACCCAGTACTTC. The chain joins TRBV6-1 to TRBJ2-5; tentatively, D is TRBD1 (6 bases). The ends were cut back, 6 bases at V and 5 bases at J, with 25 bases in the middle. The CDR3 contains 17 residues. Germline V gives CDR1 MNHNS, CDR2 SASEGT.

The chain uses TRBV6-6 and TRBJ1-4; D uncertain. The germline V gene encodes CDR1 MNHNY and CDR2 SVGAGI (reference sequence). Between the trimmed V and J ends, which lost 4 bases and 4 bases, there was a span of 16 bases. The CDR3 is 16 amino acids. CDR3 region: CASSLNPASRNEKLFF. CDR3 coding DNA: TGTGCCAGCAGTTTAAATCCGGCCAGCCGTAATGAAAAACTGTTTTTT.

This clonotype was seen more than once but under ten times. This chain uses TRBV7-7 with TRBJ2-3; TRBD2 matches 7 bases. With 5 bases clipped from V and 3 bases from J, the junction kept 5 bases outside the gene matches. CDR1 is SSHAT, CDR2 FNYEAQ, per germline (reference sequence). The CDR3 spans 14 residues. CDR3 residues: CASSHGEGTDTQYF. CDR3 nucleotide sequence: TGTGCCAGCAGCCATGGGGAGGGGACAGATACGCAGTATTTT. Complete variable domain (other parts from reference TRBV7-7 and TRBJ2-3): GAGVSQSPRYKVTKRGQDVTLRCDPISSHATLYWYQQALGQGPEFLTYFNYEAQPDKSGLPSDRFSAERPEGSISTLTIQRTEQRDSAMYRCASSHGEGTDTQYFGPGTRLTVL.

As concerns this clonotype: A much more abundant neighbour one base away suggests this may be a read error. The CDR3, as DNA: TGTGCCAGCAGTTTACAGGCCTCTGGGGCCAACGTCCTGACTTTC. Encoded protein: CASSLQASGANVLTF. The chain links TRBV12-3 or TRBV12-4 to TRBJ2-6; D is undetermined. This CDR3 region has 15 residues. V was cut by 2 bases and J by 0 bases, with 5 bases left in between.

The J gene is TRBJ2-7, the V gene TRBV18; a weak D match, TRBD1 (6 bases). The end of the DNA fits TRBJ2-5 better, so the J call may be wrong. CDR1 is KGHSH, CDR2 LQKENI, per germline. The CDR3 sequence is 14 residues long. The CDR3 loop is CASSPGAGFETQYF. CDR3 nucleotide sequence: TGTGCCAGCTCACCGGGGGCCGGATTTGAGACCCAGTACTTC.

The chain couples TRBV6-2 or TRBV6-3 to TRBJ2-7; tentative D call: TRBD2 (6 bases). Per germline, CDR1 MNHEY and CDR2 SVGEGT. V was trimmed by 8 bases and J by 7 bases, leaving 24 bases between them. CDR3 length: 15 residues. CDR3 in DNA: TGTGCCAGCTCCTCCAGTTGGAGGGGCCACAATGAGCAGTACTTC. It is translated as CASSSSWRGHNEQYF.

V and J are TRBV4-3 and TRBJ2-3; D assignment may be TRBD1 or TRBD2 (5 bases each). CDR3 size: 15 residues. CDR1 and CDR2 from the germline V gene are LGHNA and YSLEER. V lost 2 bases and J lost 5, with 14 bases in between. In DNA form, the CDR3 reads TGCGCCAGCAGCCAAATGGGACGTCCGAGAGATACGCAGTATTTT. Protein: CASSQMGRPRDTQYF.

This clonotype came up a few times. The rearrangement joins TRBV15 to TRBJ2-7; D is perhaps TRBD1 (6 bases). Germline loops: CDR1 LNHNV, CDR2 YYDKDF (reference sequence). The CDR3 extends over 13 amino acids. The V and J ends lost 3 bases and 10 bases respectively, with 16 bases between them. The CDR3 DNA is TGTGCCACCAGCAGGGACAGTTTAGTGCCCCAGTACTTC. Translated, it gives CATSRDSLVPQYF.

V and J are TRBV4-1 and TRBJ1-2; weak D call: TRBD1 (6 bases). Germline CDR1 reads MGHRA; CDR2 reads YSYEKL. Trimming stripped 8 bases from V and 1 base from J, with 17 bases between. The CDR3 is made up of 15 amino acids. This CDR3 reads CASRPLDSLNYGYTF. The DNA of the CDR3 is TGCGCCAGCCGCCCGCTGGACAGCCTTAACTATGGCTACACCTTC.

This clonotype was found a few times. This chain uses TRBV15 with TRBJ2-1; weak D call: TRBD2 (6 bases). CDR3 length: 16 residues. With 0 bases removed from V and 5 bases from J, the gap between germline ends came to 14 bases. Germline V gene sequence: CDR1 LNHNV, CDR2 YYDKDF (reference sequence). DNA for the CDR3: TGTGCCACCAGCAGAGATAGACCGGGACTTCACAATGAGCAGTTCTTC. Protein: CATSRDRPGLHNEQFF.